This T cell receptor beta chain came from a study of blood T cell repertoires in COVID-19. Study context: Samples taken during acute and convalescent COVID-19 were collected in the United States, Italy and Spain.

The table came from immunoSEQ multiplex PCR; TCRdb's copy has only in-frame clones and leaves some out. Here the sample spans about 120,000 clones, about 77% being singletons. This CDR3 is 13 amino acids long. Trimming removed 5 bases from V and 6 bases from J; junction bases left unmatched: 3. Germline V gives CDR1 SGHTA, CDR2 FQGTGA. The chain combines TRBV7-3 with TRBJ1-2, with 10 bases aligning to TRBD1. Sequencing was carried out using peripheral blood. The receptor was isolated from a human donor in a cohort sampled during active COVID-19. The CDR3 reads CASSHGTGDGYTF. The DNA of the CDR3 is TGTGCCAGCAGCCACGGGACAGGGGATGGCTACACCTTC.